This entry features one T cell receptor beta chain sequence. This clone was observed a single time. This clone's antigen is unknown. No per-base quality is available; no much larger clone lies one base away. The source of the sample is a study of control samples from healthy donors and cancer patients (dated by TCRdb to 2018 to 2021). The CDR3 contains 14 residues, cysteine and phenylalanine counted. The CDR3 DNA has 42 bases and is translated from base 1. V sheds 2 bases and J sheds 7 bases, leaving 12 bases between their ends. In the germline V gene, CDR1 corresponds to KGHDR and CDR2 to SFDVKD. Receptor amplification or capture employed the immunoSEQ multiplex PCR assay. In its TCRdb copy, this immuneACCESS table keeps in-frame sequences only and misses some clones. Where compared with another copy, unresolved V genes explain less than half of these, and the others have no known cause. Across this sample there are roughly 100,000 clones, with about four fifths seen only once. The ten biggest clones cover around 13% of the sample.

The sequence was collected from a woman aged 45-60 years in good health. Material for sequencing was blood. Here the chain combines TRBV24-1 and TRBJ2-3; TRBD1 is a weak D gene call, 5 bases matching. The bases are TGTGCCACCAGTGATTGGAGACAGCTTTATACGCAGTATTTT. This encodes CATSDWRQLYTQYF.